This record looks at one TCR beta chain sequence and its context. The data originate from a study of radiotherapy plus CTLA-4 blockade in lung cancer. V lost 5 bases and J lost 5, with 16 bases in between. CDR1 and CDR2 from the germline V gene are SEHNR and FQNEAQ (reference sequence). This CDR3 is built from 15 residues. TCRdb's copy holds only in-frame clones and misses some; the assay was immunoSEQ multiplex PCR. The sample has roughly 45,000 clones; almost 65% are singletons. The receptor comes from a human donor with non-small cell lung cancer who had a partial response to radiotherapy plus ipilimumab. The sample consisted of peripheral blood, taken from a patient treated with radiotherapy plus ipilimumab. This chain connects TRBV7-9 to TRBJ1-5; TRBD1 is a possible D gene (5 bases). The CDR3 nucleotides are TGTGCCAGCAGCCGATCTGGGGGGACCGATCAGCCCCAGCATTTT. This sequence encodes CASSRSGGTDQPQHF.